The source of this TCR beta chain is a study of OX40 agonist ivuxolimab in advanced cancers. About the study as a whole: Ivuxolimab was a fully human IgG2 agonistic monoclonal antibody targeting the costimulatory receptor OX40 (CD134). Intravenous ivuxolimab was administered to patients every 2 weeks at six dose levels: 0.01, 0.1, 0.3, 1.5, 3 and 10 mg/kg. Of the approximately 50 dose-escalation patients, hepatocellular carcinoma was present in roughly 19, melanoma in approximately 15, renal cell carcinoma in 9 and head and neck cancer in 9. In the dose-escalation cohort, around four fifths of patients were male, and the mean age was roughly 60 years with a range of roughly 23 to 79. Prior anti-PD-1, anti-PD-L1 or anti-CTLA-4 therapy was permitted, and checkpoint inhibitors had been received by about 36% of dose-escalation patients. Partial responses occurred in three dose-escalation patients, of whom one had hepatocellular carcinoma and two had cutaneous melanoma. The point of sequencing TCRbeta in the periphery was to test whether ivuxolimab changed TCR sequence diversity and drove clonal T-cell expansion. The paper describes the monotherapy dose-escalation part (N of about 55 patients) of the phase I trial of ivuxolimab.

The trial excluded patients who had a history of autoimmune disease or who were on systemic immunosuppression. Peripheral blood for TCR sequencing was collected from all dose cohorts at baseline, on cycle 4 day 1, and on cycle 7 day 1. The samples were taken from a phase I, first-in-human, multicenter, open-label dose-escalation trial of ivuxolimab. Adults with locally advanced or metastatic head and neck squamous cell, hepatocellular, melanoma or renal cell carcinoma were enrolled in the trial. Before TCR sequencing, CD4+ T cells and CD8+ T cells from peripheral blood were sorted into separate populations. Genomic DNA was isolated from the sorted cells so that the TCRbeta CDR3 region could be sequenced. The immunoSEQ Assay was used to sequence the TCRbeta CDR3 regions. The immuneACCESS repertoire file appears here via TCRdb, limited to in-frame rearrangements. These files lack a portion of the clones; in checked studies, under half of the deficit traces to unresolved V genes, and the cause of the others is not known. The sample table lists more than 85,000 clones, roughly nine tenths of them with a count of one. The biggest ten clones account for less than 0.3% of the sample.

A word on this clone: It lacks a known antigen. No qualities accompany the bases; no much larger clone lies one base away.

The paper as a whole reports these results and caveats: Low levels of normalized T-cell clonal expansion were also seen in some patients who did not respond. At doses of 0.1 to 3.0 mg/kg, clonal expansion of both CD4+ and CD8+ blood T cells was observed from baseline to week 6. Antigen specificity was not determined for the clonally expanded peripheral T cells. Partial responders in the 0.1-3.0 mg/kg groups had among the lowest normalized peripheral clonal expansion, especially among CD8+ T cells. On average, CD8+ T cells showed more expanded clones than CD4+ T cells after ivuxolimab.

V drops 1 base and J drops 5 bases, leaving 11 bases in between. Looking up the germline V gene yields CDR1 SNHLY and CDR2 FYNNEI. Spanning cysteine to phenylalanine, the CDR3 consists of 14 amino acids. Only CDR3 DNA remains: 42 bases, in frame from the first base. The clonotype was recovered from an adult with an advanced solid tumor such as melanoma, head and neck, liver or kidney cancer. This receptor chain uses TRBV2 and TRBJ2-5, with TRBD2 perhaps the D gene, on 5 matching bases. The source material was CD4+ or CD8+ T cells sorted from blood, sampled in a trial of the OX40 agonist ivuxolimab. The CDR3 is CASSEGTRVETQYF. The DNA is TGTGCCAGCAGTGAAGGAACTAGAGTGGAGACCCAGTACTTC.